A single sample is the source of the 13 T cell receptor beta chains below, sequenced in a study of glioma-infiltrating T cells. TCR alpha and beta CDR3 regions were amplified from RNA using iRepertoire nested multiplex PCR. In TCRdb, the multiplex PCR reads were re-called with MiXCR into one record per CDR3 protein. The sample lists 150,000 or so distinct CDR3 sequences; roughly 43% were seen once. Sequenced sample: glioma tissue, nonneoplastic brain tissue, or PBMCs (not recorded which). The receptors come from a human donor with low-grade glioma or glioblastoma, undergoing nonglioma brain surgery, or in good health (not recorded which).

The J gene is TRBJ2-3, the V gene TRBV6-6; no firm D call. Germline loops: CDR1 MNHNY, CDR2 SVGAGI (reference sequence). This CDR3 is 18 amino acids long. Trimming cost V 0 bases and J 2 bases, with 18 bases left between them. The CDR3 bases are TGTGCCAGCAGTTACTCTATCTGGAGTCAAGACCTCACAGATACGCAGTATTTT. It codes for CASSYSIWSQDLTDTQYF.

This chain joins TRBV7-2 and TRBJ1-1; 10 nucleotides line up with TRBD1. The V gene's germline CDR1 is SGHTA and CDR2 FQGNSA. This CDR3 comprises 15 residues. With 2 bases clipped from V and 5 bases from J, the junction kept 5 bases outside the gene matches. The DNA for the CDR3 is TGTGCCAGCAGCTTAACCCGACAGGGGGCGACTGAAGCTTTCTTT. It yields the protein CASSLTRQGATEAFF.

Concerning this clonotype itself: It may be a read error: a sequence one base away is much more abundant. The chain couples TRBV6-6 to TRBJ1-6; 12 bases align to TRBD1. Germline V lookup: CDR1 MNHNY, CDR2 SVGAGI (reference sequence). CDR3 size: 15 residues. V shed 2 bases, J shed 9 bases, and the junction held 2 bases outside the gene matches. As DNA, the CDR3 is TGTGCCAGCAGTTACGAGGGACAGGGGGCTTCACCCCTCCACTTT. It encodes CASSYEGQGASPLHF.

The chain combines TRBV7-3 with TRBJ2-1; D may be TRBD1 (6 bases). Germline V gene lookup returns CDR1 SGHTA and CDR2 FQGTGA. Between the trimmed V and J ends, which lost 3 bases and 6 bases, there was a span of 9 bases. This CDR3 is built from 13 residues. The CDR3 loop is CASSLGTFNEQFF. The DNA of the CDR3 is TGTGCCAGCAGCTTGGGGACATTCAATGAGCAGTTCTTC.

This sequence joins TRBV10-3 and TRBJ2-2; no firm D call. The CDR3 spans 12 residues. V gave up 7 bases and J gave up 2 bases, with 5 bases separating them. Germline-derived CDR1 and CDR2 are ENHRY and SYGVKD. This CDR3 reads CAINDNTGELFF. CDR3 coding DNA: TGTGCCATCAATGACAACACCGGGGAGCTGTTTTTT.

V usage is TRBV20-1 and J usage is TRBJ1-2; D not resolved. Germline lookup yields CDR1 DFQATT and CDR2 SNEGSKA (reference sequence). The CDR3 has 12 amino acids. V was cut by 3 bases and J by 0 bases, with 5 bases left in between. CDR3 loop: CSASKANYGYTF. CDR3 bases: TGCAGTGCTAGTAAAGCTAACTATGGCTACACCTTC.

The chain has TRBV6-1 and TRBJ2-3, with TRBD2 matching 7 bases. The CDR3 covers 16 residues. Trimming removed 8 bases from V and 1 base from J; junction bases left unmatched: 12. Germline V CDR1 and CDR2: MNHNS, SASEGT. Written as DNA, the CDR3 is TGTGCCAGCCGACTCGGGGGGAGCGGGCGCACAGATACGCAGTATTTT. Translation: CASRLGGSGRTDTQYF.

This clonotype has only a few counts. The chain joins TRBV4-2 to TRBJ2-3, with 13 positions matching TRBD2. In germline, CDR1 is LGHNA, CDR2 YNFKEQ. J lost 1 base, V lost 0 bases, and 1 base had no gene match. The CDR3 is 17 amino acids. The CDR3 region is CASSQEGTSGGTDTQYF. The CDR3 nucleotides are TGTGCCAGCAGCCAAGAAGGGACTAGCGGGGGCACAGATACGCAGTATTTT.

V usage is TRBV10-3 and J usage is TRBJ1-2; weak D call: TRBD1 (5 bases). Germline V gives CDR1 ENHRY, CDR2 SYGVKD. V gave up 3 bases and J gave up 1 base, with 12 bases separating them. The length of the CDR3 is 15 residues. The CDR3: CAISDSLGVNYGYTF. Written as DNA, the CDR3 is TGTGCCATCAGTGATTCTCTGGGGGTTAACTATGGCTACACCTTC.

The V and J genes are TRBV20-1 and TRBJ2-5, with D perhaps TRBD1 (5 bases). CDR3 length equals 13 residues. Deletions cut 0 bases from V and 0 bases from J, with 5 bases between. Germline V lookup: CDR1 DFQATT, CDR2 SNEGSKA (reference sequence). CDR3 DNA: TGCAGTGCTAGAGAGGACAACCAAGAGACCCAGTACTTC. Translating gives CSAREDNQETQYF.

This clonotype was seen many times. The chain uses TRBV28 and TRBJ2-5, with 7 bases aligning to TRBD2. Germline CDR1 and CDR2: MDHEN and SYDVKM. This CDR3 spans 15 amino acids. J lost 0 bases, V lost 7 bases, and 8 bases had no gene match. Written as DNA, the CDR3 is TGTGCCAGCAAAGCGGGGACCGTGTACCAAGAGACCCAGTACTTC. Its translation is CASKAGTVYQETQYF.

The chain employs TRBV20-1 and TRBJ1-2; perhaps TRBD1 as D (6 bases). The CDR3 sequence is 13 residues long. The V gene's germline CDR1 is DFQATT and CDR2 SNEGSKA (reference sequence). V was cut by 5 bases and J by 6 bases, with 16 bases left in between. CDR3 sequence: CSAGPGSGDGYTF. The CDR3 region has the DNA TGCAGTGCTGGACCAGGGTCAGGGGATGGCTACACCTTC.

The DNA for the CDR3 is TGTGCCAGCACGTCTTACAATGAGCAGTTCTTC. This sequence encodes CASTSYNEQFF. The V and J genes are TRBV6-2 or TRBV6-3 and TRBJ2-1; D ambiguous. Germline assignment: CDR1 MNHEY and CDR2 SVGEGT. This CDR3 contains 11 residues. The ends were cut back, 7 bases at V and 4 bases at J, with 5 bases in the middle.